The 19 T cell receptor beta chains below all came from one sample that was sequenced in a study of blood T cell repertoires in COVID-19. TCRdb's table, derived via immunoSEQ multiplex PCR, lists solely in-frame clones and lacks some. The sample includes about 200,000 clones, 75% to 90% of them seen just once. The sequenced sample consisted of peripheral blood. The source of these receptors is a human donor in a cohort sampled during active COVID-19.

The chain links TRBV5-1 to TRBJ1-4; D is ambiguous. Looked up from germline, CDR1 is SGHRS and CDR2 is YFSETQ. CDR3 length: 14 residues. Between the trimmed V and J ends, which lost 2 bases and 7 bases, there was a span of 12 bases. The CDR3 spells CASSFGFESEKLFF. The DNA for the CDR3 is TGCGCCAGCAGCTTCGGGTTTGAGAGTGAAAAACTGTTTTTT.

The chain recombines TRBV27 with TRBJ1-3; unclear D gene. The CDR3 is made up of 15 amino acids. The V gene's germline CDR1 is MNHEY and CDR2 SMNVEV (reference sequence). The V end was cut by 5 bases, the J end by 0 bases, with 11 bases between. The CDR3 nucleotides are TGTGCCAGCAGTCGAGGAGGTCTCTCTGGAAACACCATATATTTT. It specifies CASSRGGLSGNTIYF.

J is TRBJ1-1 and V is TRBV6-2 or TRBV6-3, with no clear D. V dropped 2 bases and J dropped 5 bases, with 9 bases sitting between them. The CDR3 is made up of 13 amino acids. Germline CDR1 MNHEY, CDR2 SVGEGT. The CDR3 DNA sequence: TGTGCCAGCAGTTACGCGGGGAGAACTGAAGCTTTCTTT. It yields the protein CASSYAGRTEAFF.

This clone was counted a single time. This rearrangement joins TRBV9 to TRBJ2-3, with TRBD1 matching 7 bases. Germline-derived CDR1 and CDR2 are SGDLS and YYNGEE. CDR3 length equals 14 residues. The V segment lost 0 bases and the J segment 5 bases; nucleotides outside the gene matches: 3. This CDR3 is CASSVGTGKDTQYF. The CDR3 bases are TGTGCCAGCAGCGTAGGGACAGGAAAAGATACGCAGTATTTT.

The chain carries TRBV19 and TRBJ2-3, with TRBD2 matching over 9 bases. The germline V gene encodes CDR1 LNHDA and CDR2 SQIVND (reference sequence). V lost 6 bases to trimming and J lost 0 bases; unmatched junction nucleotides: 4. The CDR3 is 15 residues long. CDR3 nucleotides: TGTGCCAGTAGAAGACTAGCGGTTAGCACAGATACGCAGTATTTT. This codes for CASRRLAVSTDTQYF.

In its sample, this clone was seen once. V usage is TRBV6-5 and J usage is TRBJ2-1; unclear D gene. This CDR3 is built from 15 residues. Trimming stripped 6 bases from V and 4 bases from J, with 16 bases between. CDR1 and CDR2 from the germline V gene are MNHEY and SVGAGI. CDR3 sequence (DNA): TGTGCCAGCAGCCCCACTATCTATCAGTACAATGAGCAGTTCTTC. Its protein product is CASSPTIYQYNEQFF.

This rearrangement joins TRBV6-6 to TRBJ1-5; tentatively, D is TRBD1 (5 bases). The germline V gene encodes CDR1 MNHNY and CDR2 SVGAGI (reference sequence). CDR3 size: 14 residues. V lost 7 bases and J lost 0, with 10 bases in between. The CDR3 region is CASTDSHSNQPQHF. DNA for the CDR3: TGTGCCAGCACCGACAGCCATAGCAATCAGCCCCAGCATTTT.

CDR3 loop: CAISENSPNSGANVLTF. The CDR3 nucleotides are TGTGCCATCAGTGAAAATAGCCCGAACTCTGGGGCCAACGTCCTGACTTTC. This chain uses TRBV10-3 with TRBJ2-6; D gene uncertain. The germline V and J ends were trimmed by 3 bases and 0 bases, with 12 bases remaining between them. From germline, CDR1 is ENHRY and CDR2 SYGVKD. The CDR3 sequence is 17 residues long.

The CDR3 DNA follows: TGTGCCAGCAGTTCTGGGACAGGGTTCTATGGCTACACCTTC. It specifies CASSSGTGFYGYTF. This chain joins TRBV28 and TRBJ1-2; 9 bases map to TRBD1. The trim removed 4 bases at V and 4 bases at J, leaving 4 bases unmatched. The CDR3 loop spans 14 amino acids. CDR1 MDHEN and CDR2 SYDVKM come from the germline V gene.

This sequence joins TRBV7-9 and TRBJ2-7, with 8 nucleotides matching TRBD1. The CDR3 consists of 14 residues. In germline, CDR1 is SEHNR, CDR2 FQNEAQ (reference sequence). V lost 3 bases, J lost 0 bases, and 1 base stayed unmatched. The CDR3 DNA is TGTGCCAGCAGCTTGCAGGGGGCCTCCTACGAGCAGTACTTC. It is translated as CASSLQGASYEQYF.

The chain uses TRBV29-1 and TRBJ2-7, with D perhaps matching TRBD2 (5 bases). Trimming left V 3 bases short and J 0 bases short, with 9 bases between. CDR1 is SQVTM and CDR2 is ANQGSEA in the germline V gene. This CDR3 region has 13 residues. The CDR3 protein is CSVEVSASYEQYF. The DNA for the CDR3 is TGCAGCGTTGAGGTTAGCGCCTCCTACGAGCAGTACTTC.

The rearrangement joins TRBV28 to TRBJ1-1; no firm D call. CDR3 size: 13 residues. Trimming shortened V by 1 base and J by 12 bases, and 15 bases separated the two germline ends. Germline assignment: CDR1 MDHEN and CDR2 SYDVKM. The CDR3, as DNA: TGTGCCAGCAGTTTATTGTCCCCCAGCAGGACTTTCTTT. Translated, it gives CASSLLSPSRTFF.

The genes are TRBV6-4 and TRBJ1-2; possibly TRBD1 for D (5 bases). The germline V and J ends were trimmed by 3 bases and 8 bases, with 10 bases remaining between them. The CDR3 runs 12 residues. Germline V gene data show CDR1 as MRHNA and CDR2 as SNTAGT. DNA for the CDR3: TGTGCCAGCAGTGATGGGAGGGGAGGCTACACCTTC. This gives the protein CASSDGRGGYTF.

The genes are TRBV10-3 and TRBJ1-2, with unresolved D. CDR1 is ENHRY, CDR2 SYGVKD, per germline. Trimming stripped 1 base from V and 0 bases from J, with 9 bases between. This CDR3 is built from 15 residues. The CDR3 nucleotides read TGTGCCATCAGTGAGTTCGGAGTTACTAACTATGGCTACACCTTC. Protein product: CAISEFGVTNYGYTF.

The V and J genes are TRBV5-1 and TRBJ2-1; 10 bases match TRBD2. V lost 0 bases and J lost 7; bases outside the gene matches: 7. This CDR3 spans 16 amino acids. Germline V CDR1 and CDR2: SGHRS, YFSETQ. The CDR3 region is CASSLAVLAGVNEQFF. CDR3 sequence (DNA): TGCGCCAGCAGCTTGGCCGTTCTAGCGGGAGTTAATGAGCAGTTCTTC.

This rearrangement joins TRBV19 to TRBJ2-3, with 7 bases lining up with TRBD1. Germline V gene sequence: CDR1 LNHDA, CDR2 SQIVND (reference sequence). The CDR3 loop spans 15 amino acids. Trimming took 3 bases from V and 3 from J; bases not matched to a gene: 6. Here the CDR3 reads CASSIWDRGTDTQYF. The CDR3 DNA sequence: TGTGCCAGTAGTATCTGGGACAGAGGAACAGATACGCAGTATTTT.

The table lists this clone with a few counts. The J gene is TRBJ2-2, the V gene TRBV7-3; weak D call: TRBD1 (6 bases). Between the trimmed V and J ends, which lost 6 bases and 1 base, there was a span of 9 bases. Per the germline V gene, CDR1 is SGHTA and CDR2 is FQGTGA. The CDR3 spans 14 residues. CDR3 bases: TGTGCCAGCAGAGGACAGCAGAACACCGGGGAGCTGTTTTTT. Its translation: CASRGQQNTGELFF.

The chain couples TRBV27 to TRBJ1-3; D perhaps matches TRBD1 (6 bases). CDR1 and CDR2 from the germline V gene are MNHEY and SMNVEV (reference sequence). V was clipped by 5 bases and J by 3 bases, with 11 bases between them. This CDR3 has 14 amino acids. For the CDR3, the DNA is TGTGCCAGCAGTCCTACAGGGATTGGAAACACCATATATTTT. It translates to CASSPTGIGNTIYF.

This clone has just one count. The rearrangement uses TRBV7-8 and TRBJ1-4; 7 bases fit TRBD1. The length of the CDR3 is 15 residues. Trimming took 4 bases from V and 2 from J; bases not matched to a gene: 4. CDR1 is SGHVS, CDR2 FQNEAQ, per germline. CDR3 bases: TGTGCCAGCAGCTCGGCGGACAGGACTAATGAAAAACTGTTTTTT. Protein: CASSSADRTNEKLFF.